The 4 T cell receptor beta chains below come from one sample, sequenced in a study of regulatory T cells in long-lasting Graves disease. Time point reported: persistent/refractory GD, antithyroid drugs over 5 years with positive TRAb. The TCR library was prepared using RNA isolated from PBMCs. Library construction for TCR beta used iRepertoire HTBI primers and Arm-PCR of CDR3 regions. MiXCR, run by TCRdb on the multiplex PCR reads, gives a single entry per CDR3 protein. Altogether about 470,000 distinct CDR3 sequences are present, 20% to 25% being singletons, with the ten largest covering around 7%. The specimen comprised peripheral blood mononuclear cells (PBMCs), sampled when the disease was refractory, from a patient treated with antithyroid drugs. These receptors were collected from a female donor with Graves disease.

In this sample, this clonotype turned up many times. The genes are TRBV12-3 or TRBV12-4 and TRBJ2-7, with D possibly matching TRBD1 (5 bases). There are 13 residues in the CDR3. The V end lost 1 base, the J end lost 5 bases, and 9 bases lay between the germline ends. CDR3 bases: TGTGCCAGCAGTTTAGGGGGCGGCGACGAGCAGTACTTC. Translating gives CASSLGGGDEQYF.

The chain carries TRBV9 and TRBJ2-7; 8 bases match TRBD2. The germline CDR1 and CDR2 sequences are SGDLS and YYNGEE. J gave up 0 bases and V 7 bases, and 9 bases lay outside the gene matches. This CDR3 is built from 15 residues. CDR3 region: CASSEGGGPSYEQYF. DNA for the CDR3: TGTGCCAGCTCCGAGGGCGGGGGGCCCTCCTACGAGCAGTACTTC. The variable domain in full, completed from reference TRBV9 and TRBJ2-7, reads DSGVTQTPKHLITATGQRVTLRCSPRSGDLSVYWYQQSLDQGLQFLIQYYNGEERAKGNILERFSAQQFPDLHSELNLSSLELGDSALYFCASSEGGGPSYEQYFGPGTRLTVT.

This clonotype was recorded a few times. The chain uses TRBV7-2 and TRBJ2-7; no definite D call. V was clipped by 1 base and J by 6 bases, with 13 bases between them. The CDR3 runs to 14 residues. The V gene's germline CDR1 is SGHTA and CDR2 FQGNSA. DNA of the CDR3: TGTGCCAGCAGCTTAGGGCCCCCGGTGGGCGAGCAGTACTTC. It codes for CASSLGPPVGEQYF.

This clonotype was counted at least ten times. CDR3 nucleotides: TGTGCCAGCAGTGGAACCGGGACCCTACTCTACGAGCAGTACTTC. It translates to CASSGTGTLLYEQYF. The chain employs TRBV6-1 and TRBJ2-7; either TRBD1 or TRBD2 may fit D (5 bases each). With 4 bases removed from V and 3 bases from J, the gap between germline ends came to 16 bases. CDR1 and CDR2 (germline): MNHNS, SASEGT. The CDR3 consists of 15 residues.